This T cell receptor beta chain was profiled in a study of human T cells and chemical hapten exposure. Study in general: Donors were sensitized with 2% DPC on the upper inner arm. Upper-back patch tests with 0.01% DPC were read at 6 days. Broader study findings: Once DPC sensitization occurred, TCRs above 1 in 1000 frequency showed no change.

The time point: patch test 1, 2 weeks after DPC sensitization. Treatment here: therapeutic diphenylcyclopropenone sensitization with weekly scalp DPC. Trimming cost V 1 base and J 4 bases; bases outside gene matches: 2. This CDR3 is built from 15 residues. Germline CDR1 is SGHVS and CDR2 is FNYEAQ. Individual cDNA molecules had unique molecular identifiers attached to them by the library. Each CDR3 protein gets one entry after TCRdb re-called the RACE reads with MiXCR. In the table there are about 120,000 distinct CDR3 sequences, about 12% of which are singletons. This clonotype was seen ten or more times. Antigen specificity is unknown.

This chain connects TRBV7-6 to TRBJ2-1, with TRBD2 matching over 9 bases. This receptor was obtained from a woman between 45 and 60 years old with alopecia areata. Some clones in this sample may be carry-over from other donors' samples. Sample: whole blood, taken in connection with sensitization to the hapten diphenylcyclopropenone (DPC). The CDR3 loop is CASSLERGAYNEQFF. CDR3 sequence (DNA): TGTGCCAGCAGCTTAGAGCGGGGGGCTTACAATGAGCAGTTCTTC.